What follows are 13 T cell receptor beta chains derived from one specimen sequenced in a study of control samples from healthy donors and cancer patients. This table comes from immunoSEQ multiplex PCR, and its TCRdb copy is limited to in-frame clones, with some not included. The sample lists about 120,000 clones, approximately 87% occurring once. Sequenced: blood. These receptors originate from a man in his thirties or forties in good health.

This clone was seen only a few times. The chain couples TRBV11-2 to TRBJ1-1; D may be TRBD1 (5 bases). Trimming left V 1 base short and J 5 bases short, with 17 bases between. The CDR3 is 16 amino acids. The germline gives CDR1 SGHAT, CDR2 FQNNGV. The CDR3 is CASSLVGGGRGTEAFF. For the CDR3, the DNA is TGTGCCAGCAGCTTAGTGGGGGGAGGACGCGGAACTGAAGCTTTCTTT.

This clone was detected only a few times. The CDR3 DNA reads TGTGCCAGCAGGGCTTATGACAGGGGGAACTATGGCTACACCTTC. Encoded protein: CASRAYDRGNYGYTF. This chain connects TRBV9 to TRBJ1-2; 9 nucleotides agree with TRBD1. V was clipped by 5 bases and J by 2 bases; unmatched bases: 7. The germline V gene encodes CDR1 SGDLS and CDR2 YYNGEE. The CDR3 runs 15 residues.

This chain joins TRBV6-1 and TRBJ2-5, with unresolved D. In germline, CDR1 is MNHNS, CDR2 SASEGT. The CDR3 runs to 15 residues. Trimming left V 3 bases short and J 1 base short, with 12 bases between. As DNA, the CDR3 is TGTGCCAGCAGTGAGCGCGGCAGCGTCCAAGAGACCCAGTACTTC. Translated, it gives CASSERGSVQETQYF.

This clone has a single count. This chain connects TRBV7-2 to TRBJ1-6, with D uncertain. The germline CDR1 and CDR2 sequences are SGHTA and FQGNSA. V lost 1 base to trimming and J lost 10 bases, with 5 bases between them. The CDR3 has 12 residues. CDR3 DNA: TGTGCCAGCAGCTTAGGAGTCTCACCCCTCCACTTT. It codes for CASSLGVSPLHF.

This clone is a singleton in its sample. The J gene is TRBJ1-6, the V gene TRBV4-1; 7 nucleotides agree with TRBD1. CDR1 and CDR2 from the germline V gene are MGHRA and YSYEKL. The CDR3 totals 16 residues. Losses at the gene ends were 2 bases for V and 5 bases for J; bases not matched to a gene: 6. CDR3 sequence reads: CASSQTGTVNNSPLHF. As DNA, the CDR3 is TGCGCCAGCAGCCAAACCGGGACAGTTAATAATTCACCCCTCCACTTT.

The chain couples TRBV28 to TRBJ1-1, with D unresolved. This CDR3 region has 11 residues. V gave up 6 bases and J gave up 5 bases, with 7 bases separating them. CDR1 and CDR2 from the germline V gene are MDHEN and SYDVKM. The CDR3 region has the DNA TGTGCCAGCAGCTTGGAGACTGAAGCTTTCTTT. Translating it yields CASSLETEAFF.

J is TRBJ1-1 and V is TRBV19; unclear D gene. The CDR3 runs to 13 residues. V was trimmed by 6 bases and J by 3 bases, leaving 11 bases between them. Germline V gives CDR1 LNHDA, CDR2 SQIVND (reference sequence). The CDR3 region is CASSLGEDTEAFF. CDR3 nucleotides: TGTGCCAGTAGCCTCGGAGAGGACACTGAAGCTTTCTTT.

The CDR3 spells CASSSSSTNYGYTF. The CDR3, as DNA: TGTGCCAGCAGCTCATCCAGCACAAACTATGGCTACACCTTC. This chain uses TRBV7-2 with TRBJ1-2; D is ambiguous. The germline V gene has CDR1 SGHTA and CDR2 FQGNSA. This CDR3 is 14 amino acids long. V lost 4 bases and J lost 2, with 11 bases in between.

The V call is TRBV30, the J call TRBJ1-6; no reliable D call. Germline V gene lookup returns CDR1 GTSNPN and CDR2 SVGIG (reference sequence). Trimming shortened V by 0 bases and J by 0 bases, and 9 bases separated the two germline ends. The CDR3 covers 16 residues. The CDR3: CAWSVMGSSYNSPLHF. The CDR3 DNA follows: TGTGCCTGGAGTGTAATGGGAAGCTCCTATAATTCACCCCTCCACTTT.

This chain connects TRBV6-2 or TRBV6-3 to TRBJ2-7, with D uncertain. The CDR3 contains 13 residues. Germline V CDR1 and CDR2: MNHEY, SVGEGT. V was shortened by 6 bases and J by 2 bases, with 11 bases between the two germline ends. The chain's CDR3 is CASSPGLTYEQYF. The CDR3 DNA reads as TGTGCCAGCAGCCCGGGCCTGACCTACGAGCAGTACTTC.

The chain has TRBV28 and TRBJ1-5, with TRBD1 as a possible D gene (5 bases). Germline V gene sequence: CDR1 MDHEN, CDR2 SYDVKM. The CDR3 extends over 15 amino acids. The germline V and J ends were trimmed by 6 bases and 7 bases, with 19 bases remaining between them. As DNA, the CDR3 is TGTGCCAGCAGCACTTATGGGCAGGGAGAACAGCCCCAGCATTTT. Translated: CASSTYGQGEQPQHF.

This clone has more than one count but fewer than ten. The chain employs TRBV3-1 (or the pseudogene TRBV3-2) and TRBJ1-3; D may be TRBD1 (6 bases). This CDR3 region has 16 residues. Trimming left V 1 base short and J 0 bases short, with 10 bases between. Per the germline V gene, CDR1 is LGHDT and CDR2 is YNNKEL (reference sequence). The CDR3: CASSQATGSSGNTIYF. The CDR3, as DNA: TGTGCCAGCAGCCAAGCGACAGGAAGCTCTGGAAACACCATATATTTT.

In this sample, this clone turned up once. V and J are TRBV24-1 and TRBJ1-3; a possible D gene is TRBD1 (5 bases). Germline assignment: CDR1 KGHDR and CDR2 SFDVKD. This CDR3 region has 15 residues. With 2 bases removed from V and 4 bases from J, the gap between germline ends came to 11 bases. CDR3 nucleotides: TGTGCCACCAGTGATTACGGGGCCGGGGGAAACACCATATATTTT. Translated, it gives CATSDYGAGGNTIYF.